This T cell receptor (beta chain) appears in the sequencing data of a study of identical twins. Study findings and constraints: Within cord blood, abundant beta clonotypes carried fewer insertions, but memory repertoires showed no such trend.

TCRdb processed the 5' RACE reads anew with MiXCR; each CDR3 protein has one entry. The sample lists over 600,000 distinct CDR3 sequences, less than 25% occurring once. Comment on this clonotype: The antigen is not known.

The CDR3 contains 16 residues. V lost 5 bases and J lost 3; bases outside the gene matches: 6. Germline loops: CDR1 SNHLY, CDR2 FYNNEI. The same sample was also used in a study of T cells expressing NK-cell markers. That report notes: The study found these clonotypes also leading the CD3+CD56-NKG2C+ fraction in a few donors.

The TCR comes from a woman in her late teens or twenties in good health. Source material: PBMCs. V and J are TRBV2 and TRBJ2-2; 10 positions agree with TRBD1. CDR3 sequence reads: CASSPGTGVDTGELFF. For the CDR3, the DNA is TGTGCCAGCAGTCCCGGGACAGGGGTCGACACCGGGGAGCTGTTTTTT.